These T cell receptor beta chains were read from a single sample in a study of regulatory T cells in long-lasting Graves disease. TCRdb itself ran the multiplex PCR reads through MiXCR, one entry per CDR3 protein. This sample has around 430,000 distinct CDR3 sequences, with approximately 22% found just once. The sequencing here drew on peripheral blood mononuclear cells (PBMCs), taken when the disease was refractory, from a patient treated with antithyroid drugs. These receptors were taken from a female donor with Graves disease. CDR3s include the opening cysteine and the closing phenylalanine or tryptophan. A D gene is named only where the DNA matches it firmly. Where a row states a size, it is once, few, many or the class of an expanded clone; other rows omit it.

V: TRBV7-2; size: -; J: TRBJ1-6; D: -; DNA: TGTGCCAGCAGTTCCGGGACTCCGAGCTCCTATAATTCACCCCTCCACTTT; CDR3: CASSSGTPSSYNSPLHF
V: TRBV12-3/TRBV12-4; size: few; J: TRBJ2-1; D: -; DNA: TGTGCCAGCAGTGGCGACAGGCCTCGGGAGCAGTTCTTC; CDR3: CASSGDRPREQFF
V: TRBV2; size: -; J: TRBJ2-5; D: TRBD1; DNA: TGTGCCAGCGTGACAGGGGGGGAGACCCAGTACTTC; CDR3: CASVTGGETQYF
V: TRBV28; size: many; J: TRBJ1-5; D: -; DNA: TGTGCCAGCAGTTTTGTTGGGGGTCCAAATCAGCCCCAGCATTTT; CDR3: CASSFVGGPNQPQHF
V: TRBV24-1; size: few; J: TRBJ1-5; D: -; DNA: TGTGCCACCAGTGATGTTAACTCGCAGCCCCAGCATTTT; CDR3: CATSDVNSQPQHF
V: TRBV29-1; size: -; J: TRBJ1-2; D: -; DNA: TGCAGCGTTGAACCCTTAGTCTATAACTATGGCTACACCTTC; CDR3: CSVEPLVYNYGYTF
V: TRBV29-1; size: many; J: TRBJ1-5; D: TRBD1; DNA: TGCAGCGTTGGAGCCGGACAGGGGAGCAATCAGCCCCAGCATTTT; CDR3: CSVGAGQGSNQPQHF
V: TRBV2; size: many; J: TRBJ2-5; D: TRBD1; DNA: TGTGCCAGCAGTGAAACAGGGGGCACGGACGAGACCCAGTACTTC; CDR3: CASSETGGTDETQYF
V: TRBV15; size: few; J: TRBJ2-2; D: -; DNA: TGTGCCACCGAGAAGGGGAACACCGGGGAGCTGTTTTTT; CDR3: CATEKGNTGELFF
V: TRBV19; size: -; J: TRBJ2-5; D: -; DNA: TGTGCCAGTAGTGGTTCGCGGAGACGGGAGACCCAGTACTTC; CDR3: CASSGSRRRETQYF
V: TRBV9; size: -; J: TRBJ2-5; D: -; DNA: TGTGCCAGCAGCGTAGGGGTAGGTCAAGAGACCCAGTACTTC; CDR3: CASSVGVGQETQYF
V: TRBV5-1; size: few; J: TRBJ1-2; D: TRBD1; DNA: TGCGCCAGCAGCTTGGCAACCGGGACAGGAGATGGCTACACCTTC; CDR3: CASSLATGTGDGYTF
V: TRBV5-5; size: many; J: TRBJ1-4; D: -; DNA: TGTGCCAGCAGCTCCAGTTACAGGTCCGAGAGGGAAAAACTGTTTTTT; CDR3: CASSSSYRSEREKLFF
V: TRBV20-1; size: -; J: TRBJ1-4; D: -; DNA: TGCAGTACCCATCGTTTCACTAATGAAAAACTGTTTTTT; CDR3: CSTHRFTNEKLFF
V: TRBV28; size: many; J: TRBJ2-5; D: -; DNA: TGTGCCAGCACCTGGGGGGGGACAGCGCCCCCAGAGACCCAGTACTTC; CDR3: CASTWGGTAPPETQYF
V: TRBV28; size: many; J: TRBJ2-7; D: TRBD1; DNA: TGTGCCAGCAGTTTTCGAAGTGGGACAGGGGTATATTACGAGCAGTACTTC; CDR3: CASSFRSGTGVYYEQYF
V: TRBV30; size: -; J: TRBJ2-7; D: -; DNA: TGTGCCTGGGGGCACCTATCCTACGAGCAGTACTTC; CDR3: CAWGHLSYEQYF
V: TRBV30; size: -; J: TRBJ1-2; D: -; DNA: TGTGCCTGGAGTAACAGCTTTCCCTATGGCTACACCTTC; CDR3: CAWSNSFPYGYTF
V: TRBV10-3; size: -; J: TRBJ2-7; D: TRBD1; DNA: TGTGCCATCAGTGAGCCACAGGGGAAGGACGAGCAGTACTTC; CDR3: CAISEPQGKDEQYF
V: TRBV5-1; size: -; J: TRBJ2-1; D: -; DNA: TGCGCCAGCAGCTTGCCCACGGGGCAGATAAACAATGAGCAGTTCTTC; CDR3: CASSLPTGQINNEQFF
V: TRBV10-3; size: few; J: TRBJ2-7; D: TRBD1; DNA: TGTGCCATCATGCCGGGACAGGGTTCCTACGAGCAGTACTTC; CDR3: CAIMPGQGSYEQYF
V: TRBV7-2; size: many; J: TRBJ2-7; D: -; DNA: TGTGCCAGCAGCTTAGGGGTACTCCTCTCCTACGAGCAGTACTTC; CDR3: CASSLGVLLSYEQYF
V: TRBV15; size: few; J: TRBJ1-2; D: -; DNA: TGTGCCACCAGCAGAGATATAGGACCTGCTAACTATGGCTACACCTTC; CDR3: CATSRDIGPANYGYTF
V: TRBV2; size: many; J: TRBJ2-7; D: -; DNA: TGTGCCAGCAGCCCTGGTGGCCGGGAGACGTGGTACGAGCAGTACTTC; CDR3: CASSPGGRETWYEQYF
V: TRBV6-2/TRBV6-3; size: many; J: TRBJ2-7; D: -; DNA: TGTGCCAGCAGTTACCAAAGGGGCGAGCAGTACTTC; CDR3: CASSYQRGEQYF
V: TRBV10-3; size: few; J: TRBJ2-6; D: -; DNA: TGTGCCATCAGTGAGTCTTTCGACTCTGGGGCCAACGTCCTGACTTTC; CDR3: CAISESFDSGANVLTF
V: TRBV30; size: few; J: TRBJ1-2; D: -; DNA: TGTGCCTGGAGTGTACAGGGAGACTATGGCTACACCTTC; CDR3: CAWSVQGDYGYTF
V: TRBV20-1; size: few; J: TRBJ1-5; D: TRBD1; DNA: TGCAGTGCTAAAGAAAGCCGGGACAGGGGCTATCAGCCCCAGCATTTT; CDR3: CSAKESRDRGYQPQHF
V: TRBV11-2; size: many; J: TRBJ2-7; D: TRBD2; DNA: TGTGCCAGCACCTTTAGCGGGGGGGCGGCCTACGAGCAGTACTTC; CDR3: CASTFSGGAAYEQYF
V: TRBV6-1; size: few; J: TRBJ1-2; D: TRBD1; DNA: TGTGCCAGCAGCCGAAGTGACAGGGTTGGCTATGGCTACACCTTC; CDR3: CASSRSDRVGYGYTF
V: TRBV28; size: many; J: TRBJ1-2; D: -; DNA: TGTGCCATCCCCCGGACAGATTATGGCTACACCTTC; CDR3: CAIPRTDYGYTF
V: TRBV3-1; size: -; J: TRBJ1-4; D: -; DNA: TGTGCCAGCAGCCAATGGGGGGAAGCTAATGAAAAACTGTTTTTT; CDR3: CASSQWGEANEKLFF
V: TRBV30; size: many; J: TRBJ1-2; D: -; DNA: TGTGCCTGGAGTGTACGGGTGAACTATGGCTACACCTTC; CDR3: CAWSVRVNYGYTF
V: TRBV27; size: many; J: TRBJ2-2; D: -; DNA: TGTGCCAGCAGCCTTATGAGGGCTGGCGAATGGGTCGGGGAGCTGTTTTTT; CDR3: CASSLMRAGEWVGELFF
V: TRBV7-2; size: many; J: TRBJ1-2; D: TRBD1; DNA: TGTGCCAGCAGCTTTAGGGGACAGGCGACCGGCTACACCTTC; CDR3: CASSFRGQATGYTF
V: TRBV28; size: few; J: TRBJ2-3; D: TRBD1; DNA: TGTGCCAGCAGTTTGGACAGGGCCCCTGGCACAGATACGCAGTATTTT; CDR3: CASSLDRAPGTDTQYF
V: TRBV28; size: many; J: TRBJ1-1; D: -; DNA: TGTGCCAGCAGTTTCGCGATAACTGAAGCTTTCTTT; CDR3: CASSFAITEAFF
V: TRBV12-3/TRBV12-4; size: once; J: TRBJ2-7; D: TRBD1; DNA: TGTGCCAGCAGTTTGGCAGGGGGCCGCTACGAGCCGTACTTC; CDR3: CASSLAGGRYEPYF
V: TRBV6-2/TRBV6-3; size: many; J: TRBJ2-2; D: -; DNA: TGTGCCAGCAGTTACTGGCAGTCGGGAACCGGGGAGCTGTTTTTT; CDR3: CASSYWQSGTGELFF
V: TRBV11-2; size: once; J: TRBJ2-7; D: TRBD1; DNA: TGTGCCAGCAGCATTACCGGGACAGGGGGCTACGAGCAGTACTTC; CDR3: CASSITGTGGYEQYF
V: TRBV18; size: few; J: TRBJ2-5; D: -; DNA: TGTGCCAGCTCACTCCGGGACGTGAGCTTAGAGACCCAGTACTTC; CDR3: CASSLRDVSLETQYF
V: TRBV13; size: few; J: TRBJ2-7; D: TRBD2; DNA: TGTGCCAGCAGCCGCCGGGACTATCACTACGAGCAGTACTTC; CDR3: CASSRRDYHYEQYF
V: TRBV5-1; size: -; J: TRBJ2-7; D: TRBD2; DNA: TGCGCCAGCAGCACAGCGGGAGGGCCAATGGAGCAGTACTTC; CDR3: CASSTAGGPMEQYF
V: TRBV6-1; size: -; J: TRBJ1-1; D: -; DNA: TGTGCCAGCAGTGAAGAACAGGGAAGGGACACTGAAGCTTTCTTT; CDR3: CASSEEQGRDTEAFF
V: TRBV5-6; size: few; J: TRBJ2-2; D: -; DNA: TGTGCCAGCAGCTCGATCCCCTTAGAAGGGGGGAACACCGGGGAGCTGTTTTTT; CDR3: CASSSIPLEGGNTGELFF
V: TRBV29-1; size: many; J: TRBJ1-1; D: -; DNA: TGCAGCGTTGAAAAGGGGACCGAGGAAGCTTTCTTT; CDR3: CSVEKGTEEAFF
V: TRBV7-9; size: -; J: TRBJ1-4; D: TRBD1; DNA: TGTGCCAGCAGCGGACAGGAAGCAACTAATGAAAAACTGTTTTTT; CDR3: CASSGQEATNEKLFF
V: TRBV30; size: few; J: TRBJ1-1; D: TRBD1; DNA: TGTGCCTGGAGTCGGGACAGGGTTGGAGACACTGAAGCTTTCTTT; CDR3: CAWSRDRVGDTEAFF
V: TRBV20-1; size: -; J: TRBJ1-2; D: -; DNA: TGCAGTGCCCCGGGGGGAGGGTTGGGCTGCACCTTC; CDR3: CSAPGGGLGCTF
V: TRBV19; size: -; J: TRBJ2-7; D: -; DNA: TGTGCCAGTAGTATCCGGGGCGAGCAGTACTTC; CDR3: CASSIRGEQYF